This passage covers 24 T cell receptor beta chains from one sample sequenced in a study of OX40 agonist ivuxolimab in advanced cancers. Data came from immunoSEQ multiplex PCR; TCRdb stores just in-frame clones and leaves some out. The data show about 76,000 clones, roughly 85% seen once. The sample was CD4+ or CD8+ T cells sorted from blood, taken in a trial of the OX40 agonist ivuxolimab. Receptor source: an adult with an advanced solid tumor such as melanoma, head and neck, liver or kidney cancer.

The chain joins TRBV18 to TRBJ1-1, with D possibly being TRBD1 (6 bases). This CDR3 is 13 amino acids long. The V and J ends lost 10 bases and 12 bases respectively, with 24 bases between them. CDR1 is KGHSH, CDR2 LQKENI, per germline. For the CDR3, the DNA is TGTGCCACTTCCACCCTCAGGGGAAAGAGAACTTTCTTT. Its translation is CATSTLRGKRTFF.

The genes are TRBV6-5 and TRBJ2-1; no clear D gene. Per germline, CDR1 MNHEY and CDR2 SVGAGI. The CDR3 is 14 residues long. V dropped 2 bases and J dropped 0 bases, with 5 bases sitting between them. The CDR3 loop reads CASSYQSSYNEQFF. The CDR3 DNA reads as TGTGCCAGCAGTTACCAAAGCTCCTACAATGAGCAGTTCTTC.

The chain has TRBV2 and TRBJ2-3, with TRBD2 matching 11 bases. V lost 4 bases and J lost 2; bases outside the gene matches: 5. The CDR3 runs 16 residues. Per the germline V gene, CDR1 is SNHLY and CDR2 is FYNNEI. CDR3 sequence: CASSVALAGATDTQYF. In DNA, the CDR3 is TGTGCCAGCAGTGTAGCACTAGCGGGAGCCACAGATACGCAGTATTTT.

This chain links TRBV25-1 with TRBJ2-1; D might be TRBD2 (6 bases). The ends were cut back, 3 bases at V and 10 bases at J, with 22 bases in the middle. Germline V CDR1 and CDR2: MGHDK, SYGVNS. There are 16 residues in the CDR3. CDR3 sequence: CASSDAPGGGAWEQFF. The CDR3 nucleotides are TGTGCCAGCAGTGATGCCCCTGGAGGCGGGGCTTGGGAGCAGTTCTTC.

Written as DNA, the CDR3 is TGTGCCAGCAGCGTGACAGGTCCCCCGGGGGAAGCTTTCTTT. Its protein is CASSVTGPPGEAFF. V gene TRBV7-3 combines with J gene TRBJ1-1; perhaps TRBD1 as D (6 bases). V lost 5 bases to trimming and J lost 8 bases, with 18 bases between them. Per the germline V gene, CDR1 is SGHTA and CDR2 is FQGTGA. The CDR3 runs to 14 residues. Variable domain in full (rest from reference TRBV7-3 and TRBJ1-1): GAGVSQTPSNKVTEKGKYVELRCDPISGHTALYWYRQSLGQGPEFLIYFQGTGAADDSGLPNDRFFAVRPEGSVSTLKIQRTERGDSAVYLCASSVTGPPGEAFFGQGTRLTVV.

The chain uses TRBV12-5 and TRBJ1-4, with a tentative D call TRBD1 (5 bases). This CDR3 is 11 amino acids long. Germline V gives CDR1 LGHNT, CDR2 FRNRAP. Trimming left V 5 bases short and J 10 bases short, with 8 bases between. The CDR3 here is CASGEGRKLFF. As DNA, the CDR3 is TGTGCTAGTGGTGAGGGGAGAAAACTGTTTTTT.

The chain joins TRBV15 to TRBJ2-2; D uncertain. The ends were cut back, 5 bases at V and 5 bases at J, with 12 bases in the middle. The CDR3 is made up of 14 amino acids. The V gene's germline CDR1 is LNHNV and CDR2 YYDKDF (reference sequence). DNA of the CDR3: TGTGCCACCAGCTTTAGAGTTGGTACCGGGGAGCTGTTTTTT. Its translation is CATSFRVGTGELFF. The entire variable domain, with the rest obtained from reference TRBV15 and TRBJ2-2, is as follows: DAMVIQNPRYQVTQFGKPVTLSCSQTLNHNVMYWYQQKSSQAPKLLFHYYDKDFNNEADTPDNFQSRRPNTSFCFLDIRSPGLGDTAMYLCATSFRVGTGELFFGEGSRLTVL.

This chain joins TRBV7-9 and TRBJ1-3; TRBD1 aligns across 7 bases. Germline CDR1 and CDR2: SEHNR and FQNEAQ (reference sequence). The CDR3 is 17 amino acids. The V gene end was trimmed by 7 bases and the J gene end by 0 bases; junction bases not matched to a gene: 12. The CDR3 region has the DNA TGTGCCAGCACCTTTAACAGGGGCTCATCCTCTGGAAACACCATATATTTT. It yields the protein CASTFNRGSSSGNTIYF.

The sample holds a few counts of this clone. The V call is TRBV27, the J call TRBJ1-1; TRBD1 agrees at 7 bases. The CDR3 runs to 14 residues. Trimming at V came to 8 bases and at J to 0 bases, leaving 6 bases not matched to a gene. Germline V lookup: CDR1 MNHEY, CDR2 SMNVEV (reference sequence). CDR3 bases: TGTGCCAGCCAGGGACAGACCATGAACACTGAAGCTTTCTTT. This gives the protein CASQGQTMNTEAFF.

The rearrangement joins TRBV9 to TRBJ1-2; 9 bases line up with TRBD1. V lost 0 bases, J lost 5 bases, and 14 bases stayed unmatched. This CDR3 has 18 residues. Per germline, CDR1 SGDLS and CDR2 YYNGEE. This CDR3 reads CASSVGSRWGQGEYGYTF. In DNA form, the CDR3 reads TGTGCCAGCAGCGTAGGATCCCGGTGGGGACAGGGAGAATATGGCTACACCTTC.

The chain has TRBV10-2 and TRBJ1-1; D gene ambiguous. Deletions cut 5 bases from V and 0 bases from J, with 10 bases between. The CDR3 length is 14 residues. Per germline, CDR1 WSHSY and CDR2 SAAADI. CDR3 coding DNA: TGCGCCAGCAGTCAGCAAGGGTTGAACACTGAAGCTTTCTTT. The encoded protein is CASSQQGLNTEAFF.

As DNA, the CDR3 is TGTGCCAGCAGAGAGAACACCGGGGAGCTGTTTTTT. As protein: CASRENTGELFF. V is TRBV27 and J is TRBJ2-2; no definite D call. Germline CDR1 and CDR2: MNHEY and SMNVEV (reference sequence). V was cut by 6 bases and J by 1 base, with 3 bases left in between. This CDR3 region has 12 residues.

The chain uses TRBV5-1 and TRBJ1-2; the match to TRBD1 covers 9 bases. This CDR3 has 15 residues. Germline lookup yields CDR1 SGHRS and CDR2 YFSETQ. Unmatched junction bases numbered 5, after V lost 3 bases and J lost 2 bases. The CDR3 DNA reads as TGCGCCAGCAGCTGGGACAGGGTAACAAACTATGGCTACACCTTC. Its translation is CASSWDRVTNYGYTF.

This clone was seen more than once but under ten times. The chain joins TRBV6-6 to TRBJ2-3, with TRBD2 identical over 7 bases. V lost 7 bases and J lost 7; bases outside the gene matches: 11. Germline V gene sequence: CDR1 MNHNY, CDR2 SVGAGI (reference sequence). The CDR3 is 14 residues long. DNA for the CDR3: TGTGCCAGCATCCGGGACTACGAATCGTATACGCAGTATTTT. Protein sequence: CASIRDYESYTQYF.

The CDR3 sequence is CASSLSGGEQYF. DNA of the CDR3: TGTGCCAGCAGCTTATCAGGGGGCGAGCAGTACTTC. This chain uses TRBV7-9 with TRBJ2-7, with 7 bases fitting TRBD1. In germline, CDR1 is SEHNR, CDR2 FQNEAQ (reference sequence). V lost 2 bases to trimming and J lost 6 bases; unmatched junction nucleotides: 1. This CDR3 region has 12 residues.

The chain links TRBV6-5 to TRBJ1-6; D is unresolved. Germline V gives CDR1 MNHEY, CDR2 SVGAGI. This CDR3 has 15 amino acids. V gave up 0 bases and J gave up 2 bases, with 5 bases separating them. In DNA, the CDR3 is TGTGCCAGCAGTTACTCTCCCCCCTATAATTCACCCCTCCACTTT. As protein: CASSYSPPYNSPLHF.

Remarks on this clone: At one of its ends the junction is not consistent with the germline gene, which may arise from a read error. This chain links TRBV2 with TRBJ2-1; 9 bases align to TRBD1. Germline V gene sequence: CDR1 SNHLY, CDR2 FYNNEI. The CDR3 runs 15 residues. The CDR3 coding sequence is TGTGCCAGCAGATTACAGGGGGCGGGGTTCAATGGGCAGTTCTTC. Protein product: CASRLQGAGFNGQFF.

The rearrangement uses TRBV2 and TRBJ1-6; 7 positions agree with TRBD1. The V segment lost 10 bases and the J segment 7 bases; nucleotides outside the gene matches: 7. Germline CDR1 and CDR2: SNHLY and FYNNEI. This CDR3 has 13 amino acids. The CDR3 bases are TGTGCCACCGAGACAGGGCCAAATTCACCCCTCCACTTT. Amino acids: CATETGPNSPLHF.

This rearrangement joins TRBV19 to TRBJ1-1; no definite D call. In germline, CDR1 is LNHDA, CDR2 SQIVND (reference sequence). The CDR3 consists of 14 residues. V was pared by 1 base and J by 7 bases, with 13 bases between. The DNA for the CDR3 is TGTGCCAGTAGTATAGGTGCGGGGTGGGGTGAAGCTTTCTTT. Translated: CASSIGAGWGEAFF.

The CDR3 spells CASGRPWVGEKLFF. The CDR3 DNA reads as TGTGCCAGCGGACGGCCGTGGGTGGGTGAAAAACTGTTTTTT. The rearrangement uses TRBV6-1 and TRBJ1-4; D uncertain. The CDR3 consists of 14 residues. CDR1 and CDR2 from the germline V gene are MNHNS and SASEGT. Trimming removed 8 bases from V and 7 bases from J, with 17 bases in between.

The rearrangement joins TRBV9 to TRBJ2-1; 12 bases map to TRBD2. CDR1 and CDR2 (germline): SGDLS, YYNGEE. V lost 10 bases, J lost 3 bases, and 14 bases stayed unmatched. The CDR3 is made up of 17 amino acids. CDR3 in DNA: TGTGCCTATCCGGGACTAGCGGGCCCCAATATCTACAATGAGCAGTTCTTC. It yields the protein CAYPGLAGPNIYNEQFF.

The rearrangement joins TRBV19 to TRBJ1-5; no firm D call. Trimming stripped 4 bases from V and 0 bases from J, with 7 bases between. This CDR3 comprises 14 residues. CDR1 and CDR2 (germline): LNHDA, SQIVND (reference sequence). The CDR3 spells CASSTQISNQPQHF. DNA of the CDR3: TGTGCCAGTAGTACACAGATTAGCAATCAGCCCCAGCATTTT.

CDR3 amino acids: CAIRGQGRDTGELFF. The DNA for the CDR3 is TGTGCCATCAGGGGACAGGGGAGGGACACCGGGGAGCTGTTTTTT. V gene TRBV10-3 combines with J gene TRBJ2-2, with 10 bases that match TRBD1. J was trimmed by 3 bases and V by 6 bases; bases with no gene match: 4. CDR1 is ENHRY, CDR2 SYGVKD, per germline. The CDR3 is made up of 15 amino acids.

The V gene is TRBV9, the J gene TRBJ2-3; tentative D call: TRBD1 (6 bases). The V and J ends lost 0 bases and 4 bases respectively, with 9 bases between them. There are 14 residues in the CDR3. Germline CDR1 SGDLS, CDR2 YYNGEE. Here the CDR3 reads CASSVGGPSDTQYF. The CDR3 DNA sequence: TGTGCCAGCAGCGTAGGGGGGCCGTCAGATACGCAGTATTTT.